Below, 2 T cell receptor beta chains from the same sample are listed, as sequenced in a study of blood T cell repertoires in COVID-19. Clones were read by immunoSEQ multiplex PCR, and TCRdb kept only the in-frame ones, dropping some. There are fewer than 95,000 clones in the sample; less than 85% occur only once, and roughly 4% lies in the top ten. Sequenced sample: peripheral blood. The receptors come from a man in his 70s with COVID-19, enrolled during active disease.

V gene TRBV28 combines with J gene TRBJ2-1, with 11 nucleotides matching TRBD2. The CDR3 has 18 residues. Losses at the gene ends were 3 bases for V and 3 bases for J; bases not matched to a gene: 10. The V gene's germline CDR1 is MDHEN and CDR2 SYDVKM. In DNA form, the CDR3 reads TGTGCCAGCAGTTTCCCGACTAGCGGGATCACCCTCTACAATGAGCAGTTCTTC. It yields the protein CASSFPTSGITLYNEQFF.

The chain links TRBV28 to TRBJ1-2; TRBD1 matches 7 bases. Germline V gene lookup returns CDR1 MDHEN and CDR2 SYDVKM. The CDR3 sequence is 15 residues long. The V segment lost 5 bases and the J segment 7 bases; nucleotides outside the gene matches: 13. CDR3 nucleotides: TGTGCCAGCAGTGATGCCTCGACAGGGCCGCGTGGCTACACCTTC. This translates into CASSDASTGPRGYTF.